This TCR beta chain is drawn from a study of blood T cells in healthy people across ages. Study results and caveats: Not knowing donor CMV status may have confounded expanded clonotype changes. Naive and antigen-experienced cells could not be conclusively compared, given unsorted PBMCs.

Each donor was a healthy Caucasian individual from Russia, aged roughly 6 to 100. Collection of 9 to 10 milliliters of peripheral blood was performed for each donor. CDR3 length: 15 amino acids. V was pared by 4 bases and J by 1 base, with 6 bases of the junction left unmatched. CDR1 SGHRS and CDR2 YFSETQ come from the germline V gene. A sample-barcoded 5' primer and a J-beta primer mix were used in a second PCR of roughly 6 to 11 cycles. TCRdb reprocessed the 5' RACE reads with MiXCR, giving one entry per CDR3 protein. The sample has about 680,000 distinct CDR3 sequences; around 49% are singletons. This clonotype was counted once. What it binds is not known.

Source material: blood. The chain carries TRBV5-1 and TRBJ2-3, with 7 bases aligning to TRBD2. The clonotype originates from a woman in her fifties or sixties in good health. This chain's CDR3 is CASSGTNTGTDTQYF. The DNA for the CDR3 is TGCGCCAGCAGCGGGACTAACACGGGCACAGATACGCAGTATTTT.